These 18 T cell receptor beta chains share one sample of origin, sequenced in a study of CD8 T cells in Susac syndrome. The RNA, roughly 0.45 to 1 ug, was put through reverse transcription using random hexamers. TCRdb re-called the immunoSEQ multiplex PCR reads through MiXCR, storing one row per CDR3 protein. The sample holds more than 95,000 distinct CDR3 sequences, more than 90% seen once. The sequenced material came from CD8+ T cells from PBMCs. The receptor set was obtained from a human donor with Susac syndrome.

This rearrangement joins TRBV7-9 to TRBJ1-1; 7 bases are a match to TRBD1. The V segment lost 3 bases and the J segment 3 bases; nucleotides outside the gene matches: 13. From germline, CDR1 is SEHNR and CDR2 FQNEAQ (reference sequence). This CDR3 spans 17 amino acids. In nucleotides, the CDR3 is TGTGCCAGCAGCTTGAGGGGGCGTTTAAGAGGGGACACTGAAGCTTTCTTT. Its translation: CASSLRGRLRGDTEAFF.

The CDR3: CASSPPQSYEQYF. CDR3 nucleotides: TGTGCCAGCAGTCCCCCGCAGTCCTACGAGCAGTACTTC. The chain combines TRBV12-3 or TRBV12-4 with TRBJ2-7; unclear D gene. V gave up 5 bases and J gave up 1 base, with 9 bases separating them. The CDR3 length is 13 residues.

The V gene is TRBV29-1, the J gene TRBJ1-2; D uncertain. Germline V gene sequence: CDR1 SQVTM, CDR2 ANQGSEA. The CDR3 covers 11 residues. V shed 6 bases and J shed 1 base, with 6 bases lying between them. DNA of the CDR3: TGCAGCGTGGGAATTAACTATGGCTACACCTTC. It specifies CSVGINYGYTF.

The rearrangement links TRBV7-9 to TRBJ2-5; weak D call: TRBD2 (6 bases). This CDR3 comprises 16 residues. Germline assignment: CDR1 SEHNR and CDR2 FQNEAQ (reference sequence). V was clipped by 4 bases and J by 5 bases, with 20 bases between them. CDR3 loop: CASSSLPQGRGETQYF. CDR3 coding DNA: TGTGCCAGCAGCTCCCTCCCGCAGGGACGGGGGGAGACCCAGTACTTC.

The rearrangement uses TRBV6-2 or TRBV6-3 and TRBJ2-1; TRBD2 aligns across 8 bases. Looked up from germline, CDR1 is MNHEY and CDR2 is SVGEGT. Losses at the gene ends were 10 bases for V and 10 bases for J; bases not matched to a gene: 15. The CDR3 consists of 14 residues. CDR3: CATEEKREGGEQFF. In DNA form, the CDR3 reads TGTGCCACCGAGGAGAAACGGGAGGGCGGGGAGCAGTTCTTC.

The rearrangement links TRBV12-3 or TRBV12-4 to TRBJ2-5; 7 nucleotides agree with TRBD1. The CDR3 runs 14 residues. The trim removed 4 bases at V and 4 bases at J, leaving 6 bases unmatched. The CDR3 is CASSSSGQAETQYF. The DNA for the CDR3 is TGTGCCAGCAGTTCGTCCGGACAGGCAGAGACCCAGTACTTC.

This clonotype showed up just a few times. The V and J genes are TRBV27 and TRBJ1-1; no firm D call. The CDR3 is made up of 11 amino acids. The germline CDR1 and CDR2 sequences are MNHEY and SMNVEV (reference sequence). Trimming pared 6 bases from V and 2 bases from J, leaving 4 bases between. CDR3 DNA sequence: TGTGCCAGCAGAACCAACACTGAAGCTTTCTTT. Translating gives CASRTNTEAFF.

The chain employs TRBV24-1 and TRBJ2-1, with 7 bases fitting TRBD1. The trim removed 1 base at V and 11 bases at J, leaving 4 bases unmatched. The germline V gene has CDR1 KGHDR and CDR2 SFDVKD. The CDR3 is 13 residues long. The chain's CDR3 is CATSDLLGQKQFF. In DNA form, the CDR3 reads TGTGCCACCAGTGATTTATTGGGACAGAAGCAGTTCTTC.

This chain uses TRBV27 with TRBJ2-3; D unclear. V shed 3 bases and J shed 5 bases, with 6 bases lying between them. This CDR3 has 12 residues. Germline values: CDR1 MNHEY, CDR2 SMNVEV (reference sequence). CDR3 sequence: CASSFKGDTQYF. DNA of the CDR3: TGTGCCAGCAGTTTTAAGGGAGATACGCAGTATTTT.

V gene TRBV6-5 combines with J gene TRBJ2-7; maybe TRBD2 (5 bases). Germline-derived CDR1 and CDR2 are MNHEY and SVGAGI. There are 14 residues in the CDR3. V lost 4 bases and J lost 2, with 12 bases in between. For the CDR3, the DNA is TGTGCCAGCAGTTTTGGGCAGGAGGCCTACGAGCAGTACTTC. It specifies CASSFGQEAYEQYF.

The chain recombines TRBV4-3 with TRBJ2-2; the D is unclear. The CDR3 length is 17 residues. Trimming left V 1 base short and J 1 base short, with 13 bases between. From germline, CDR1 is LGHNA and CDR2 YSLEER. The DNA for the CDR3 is TGCGCCAGCAGCCAAGGTCCCCCTAAGGAGAACACCGGGGAGCTGTTTTTT. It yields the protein CASSQGPPKENTGELFF.

CDR3 region: CSARREQETQYF. In nucleotides, the CDR3 is TGCAGTGCTAGGCGGGAACAAGAGACCCAGTACTTC. The chain joins TRBV20-1 to TRBJ2-5; weak D call: TRBD2 (6 bases). This CDR3 is built from 12 residues. V was cut by 3 bases and J by 2 bases, with 7 bases left in between. Per the germline V gene, CDR1 is DFQATT and CDR2 is SNEGSKA (reference sequence).

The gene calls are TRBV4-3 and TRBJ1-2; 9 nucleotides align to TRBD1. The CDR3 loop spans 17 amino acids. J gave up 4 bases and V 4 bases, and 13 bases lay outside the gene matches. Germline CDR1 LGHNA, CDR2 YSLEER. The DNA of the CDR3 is TGCGCCAGCAGCCCCCAAGAGGGACAGGGCTTCCCCTATGGCTACACCTTC. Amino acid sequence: CASSPQEGQGFPYGYTF.

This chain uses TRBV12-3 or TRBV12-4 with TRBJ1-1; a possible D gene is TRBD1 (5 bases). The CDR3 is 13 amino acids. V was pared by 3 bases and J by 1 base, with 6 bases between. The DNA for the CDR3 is TGTGCCAGCAGTTTTCAGGGGAACACTGAAGCTTTCTTT. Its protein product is CASSFQGNTEAFF.

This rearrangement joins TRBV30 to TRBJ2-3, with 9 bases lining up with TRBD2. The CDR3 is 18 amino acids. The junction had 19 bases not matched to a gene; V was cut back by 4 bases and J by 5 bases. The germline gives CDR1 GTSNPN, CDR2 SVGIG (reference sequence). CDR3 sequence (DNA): TGTGCCTGGAATCGGGGACTGAATAGCGGGAGTTCAGGAGATACGCAGTATTTT. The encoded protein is CAWNRGLNSGSSGDTQYF. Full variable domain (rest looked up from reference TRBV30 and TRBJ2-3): SQTIHQWPATLVQPVGSPLSLECTVEGTSNPNLYWYRQAAGRGLQLLFYSVGIGQISSEVPQNLSASRPQDRQFILSSKKLLLSDSGFYLCAWNRGLNSGSSGDTQYFGPGTRLTVL.

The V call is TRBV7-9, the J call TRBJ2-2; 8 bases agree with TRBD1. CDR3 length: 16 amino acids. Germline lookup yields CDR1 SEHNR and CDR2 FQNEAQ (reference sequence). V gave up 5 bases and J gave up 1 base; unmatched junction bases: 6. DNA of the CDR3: TGTGCCAGCAGCGGTCCCGGGACAGGGAACACCGGGGAGCTGTTTTTT. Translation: CASSGPGTGNTGELFF. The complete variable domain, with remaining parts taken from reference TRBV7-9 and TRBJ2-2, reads DTGVSQNPRHKITKRGQNVTFRCDPISEHNRLYWYRQTLGQGPEFLTYFQNEAQLEKSRLLSDRFSAERPKGSFSTLEIQRTEQGDSAMYLCASSGPGTGNTGELFFGEGSRLTVL.

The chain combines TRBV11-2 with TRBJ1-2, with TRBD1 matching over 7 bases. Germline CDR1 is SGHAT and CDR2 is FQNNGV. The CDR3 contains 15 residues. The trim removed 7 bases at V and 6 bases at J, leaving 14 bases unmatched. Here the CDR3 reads CASTPPAGTDDGYTF. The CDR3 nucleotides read TGTGCCAGCACCCCACCGGCCGGGACAGACGATGGCTACACCTTC.

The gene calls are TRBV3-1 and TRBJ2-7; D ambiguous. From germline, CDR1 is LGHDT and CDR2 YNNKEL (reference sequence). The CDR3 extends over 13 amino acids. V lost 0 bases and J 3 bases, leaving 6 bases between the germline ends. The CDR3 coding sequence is TGTGCCAGCAGCCAAGAGGGTTTCTACGAGCAGTACTTC. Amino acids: CASSQEGFYEQYF.